Below, 19 T cell receptor beta chains from the same sample are listed, as sequenced in a study of T cell changes during pregnancy in multiple sclerosis. Only in-frame clones appear in the TCRdb table, and some are missing; sequencing was by immunoSEQ multiplex PCR. The top ten clones hold more than 0.65% of a sample with roughly 110,000 clones, 92% of them seen once. The material sequenced was peripheral blood, taken in the third trimester of pregnancy. The receptors stem from a female donor in good health, enrolled as a control in a pregnancy study.

In this sample, this clone turned up a few times. V is TRBV4-1 and J is TRBJ1-1; maybe TRBD1 (5 bases). This CDR3 is 14 amino acids long. Germline CDR1 and CDR2: MGHRA and YSYEKL. V was clipped by 0 bases and J by 11 bases, with 16 bases between them. The CDR3: CASSQDGGEIEAFF. The CDR3 DNA sequence: TGCGCCAGCAGCCAAGATGGAGGGGAAATAGAGGCTTTCTTT.

The chain combines TRBV5-1 with TRBJ1-4, with unresolved D. The CDR3 spans 12 residues. Germline assignment: CDR1 SGHRS and CDR2 YFSETQ. The V gene lost 0 bases and the J gene lost 11 bases, with 8 bases spanning the gap. The CDR3 here is CASSLEAGKLFF. CDR3 DNA sequence: TGCGCCAGCAGCTTGGAGGCAGGCAAACTGTTTTTT.

This rearrangement joins TRBV7-2 to TRBJ2-4, with 8 nucleotides matching TRBD2. The CDR3 has 16 residues. Germline lookup yields CDR1 SGHTA and CDR2 FQGNSA. After removal of 0 bases from V and 0 bases from J, the junction contained 1 base not matched to a gene. This CDR3 reads CASSLATSVAKNIQYF. The CDR3 DNA reads as TGTGCCAGCAGCTTAGCGACTAGCGTAGCCAAAAACATTCAGTACTTC. The full variable domain, completed using reference TRBV7-2 and TRBJ2-4, is GAGVSQSPSNKVTEKGKDVELRCDPISGHTALYWYRQSLGQGLEFLIYFQGNSAPDKSGLPSDRFSAERTGGSVSTLTIQRTQQEDSAVYLCASSLATSVAKNIQYFGAGTRLSVL.

This clone was observed once. The V call is TRBV4-3, the J call TRBJ2-1, with D perhaps matching TRBD1 (9 bases). This CDR3 spans 17 amino acids. CDR1 is LGHNA, CDR2 YSLEER, per germline. Trimming pared 3 bases from V and 5 bases from J, leaving 20 bases between. CDR3 region: CASSQAIAGTGNNEQFF. The CDR3 DNA reads as TGCGCCAGCAGCCAGGCGATAGCGGGGACAGGGAACAATGAGCAGTTCTTC.

This clone was counted a single time. The J gene is TRBJ2-7, the V gene TRBV5-4; D call uncertain. The V gene lost 2 bases and the J gene lost 3 bases, with 12 bases spanning the gap. CDR1 and CDR2 from the germline V gene are SGHNT and YYREEE (reference sequence). The CDR3 loop spans 14 amino acids. The CDR3 reads CASSFSGRVYEQYF. CDR3 sequence (DNA): TGTGCCAGCAGCTTTTCCGGTCGTGTCTACGAGCAGTACTTC.

The chain joins TRBV6-6 to TRBJ2-7, with D perhaps TRBD1 (5 bases). This CDR3 region has 14 residues. V lost 2 bases and J lost 9, with 17 bases in between. CDR1 is MNHNY, CDR2 SVGAGI, per germline (reference sequence). CDR3 residues: CASSYRQGDPGQYF. The CDR3 DNA reads as TGTGCCAGCAGTTACAGGCAGGGCGACCCTGGGCAGTACTTC.

The V and J genes are TRBV11-3 and TRBJ2-2; D is possibly TRBD2 (6 bases). CDR1 SGHNT and CDR2 YENEEA come from the germline V gene. The CDR3 is 14 amino acids. V lost 3 bases, J lost 5 bases, and 10 bases lay in between. The CDR3 DNA is TGTGCCAGCAGCTTTACGGGGGTAACCGGGGAGCTGTTTTTT. Translating it yields CASSFTGVTGELFF.

The DNA of the CDR3 is TGCGCCAGCAGCAAACTAACAGGGGGAAGCACTGAAGCTTTCTTT. This sequence encodes CASSKLTGGSTEAFF. V is TRBV4-3 and J is TRBJ1-1; TRBD1 matches at 8 bases. Germline CDR1 LGHNA, CDR2 YSLEER. V shed 5 bases, J shed 4 bases, and the junction held 9 bases outside the gene matches. This CDR3 contains 15 residues.

V usage is TRBV19 and J usage is TRBJ2-7, with TRBD2 matching over 7 bases. From germline, CDR1 is LNHDA and CDR2 SQIVND (reference sequence). CDR3 size: 14 residues. J gave up 4 bases and V 4 bases, and 7 bases lay outside the gene matches. The CDR3 sequence is CASSNRGREYEQYF. The CDR3 region has the DNA TGTGCCAGTAGTAACCGGGGGAGGGAGTACGAGCAGTACTTC.

The J gene is TRBJ1-4, the V gene TRBV4-1; D perhaps matches TRBD1 (5 bases). Germline loops: CDR1 MGHRA, CDR2 YSYEKL. V dropped 1 base and J dropped 5 bases, with 14 bases sitting between them. The CDR3 covers 16 residues. The CDR3 DNA is TGCGCCAGCAGCCAAGGGGTTCAGGGCCTCAATGAAAAACTGTTTTTT. This codes for CASSQGVQGLNEKLFF.

The J gene is TRBJ1-5, the V gene TRBV19; 10 nucleotides line up with TRBD1. CDR1 is LNHDA, CDR2 SQIVND, per germline (reference sequence). There are 13 residues in the CDR3. V trimming: 8 bases; J trimming: 4 bases; junction bases outside the gene matches: 2. CDR3 in DNA: TGTGCCAGTGGGACAGGGGCAAATCAGCCCCAGCATTTT. It encodes CASGTGANQPQHF.

The chain recombines TRBV13 with TRBJ1-1; D is ambiguous. Germline CDR1 reads PRHDT; CDR2 reads FYEKMQ (reference sequence). This CDR3 region has 14 residues. The V and J ends lost 4 bases and 3 bases respectively, with 12 bases between them. The DNA of the CDR3 is TGTGCCAGCAGCTCACATGAGAGGGACACTGAAGCTTTCTTT. It translates to CASSSHERDTEAFF.

The CDR3 nucleotides read TGTGCCAGCAGGTACGGGGACACTGAAGCTTTCTTT. Translating it yields CASRYGDTEAFF. The V and J genes are TRBV11-2 and TRBJ1-1, with D uncertain. This CDR3 is built from 12 residues. Germline-derived CDR1 and CDR2 are SGHAT and FQNNGV. Trimming pared 6 bases from V and 3 bases from J, leaving 8 bases between.

This clone is a singleton in its sample. V and J are TRBV5-4 and TRBJ1-1, with 9 bases identical to TRBD1. This CDR3 comprises 13 residues. The V and J ends lost 2 bases and 5 bases, in that order; junction bases with no gene match: 1. Germline CDR1 SGHNT, CDR2 YYREEE (reference sequence). CDR3 sequence: CASSLQGATEAFF. For the CDR3, the DNA is TGTGCCAGCAGCTTACAGGGGGCGACTGAAGCTTTCTTT.

Points on this clone: A read error may account for a junction end that differs from germline. This chain uses TRBV7-3 with TRBJ2-3; 11 bases align to TRBD2. CDR1 SGHTA and CDR2 FQGTGA come from the germline V gene. CDR3 length equals 17 residues. CDR3 sequence reads: CASSLTLAGGSTDTQYF. The CDR3 coding sequence is TGTGCCAGCAGCCTAACCCTAGCGGGGGGTAGCACAGATACGCAGTATTTT.

The chain couples TRBV15 to TRBJ2-1; tentatively, D is TRBD2 (6 bases). V was shortened by 3 bases and J by 9 bases, with 12 bases between the two germline ends. Germline CDR1 is LNHNV and CDR2 is YYDKDF (reference sequence). The CDR3 spans 13 residues. Here the CDR3 DNA reads TGTGCCACCAGCAGGGAACTAGCTCCTGAGCAGTTCTTC. It specifies CATSRELAPEQFF.

The chain has TRBV7-2 and TRBJ2-4, with 7 bases that match TRBD1. Germline assignment: CDR1 SGHTA and CDR2 FQGNSA. This CDR3 comprises 14 residues. V gave up 5 bases and J gave up 9 bases; unmatched junction bases: 10. The CDR3 region is CASSPEFDRAIQYF. For the CDR3, the DNA is TGTGCCAGCAGCCCAGAGTTTGACAGGGCCATTCAGTACTTC. The whole variable domain, filled in from reference TRBV7-2 and TRBJ2-4, reads GAGVSQSPSNKVTEKGKDVELRCDPISGHTALYWYRQSLGQGLEFLIYFQGNSAPDKSGLPSDRFSAERTGGSVSTLTIQRTQQEDSAVYLCASSPEFDRAIQYFGAGTRLSVL.

V usage is TRBV7-9 and J usage is TRBJ2-7; TRBD1 matches at 7 bases. The J segment lost 4 bases and the V segment lost 4 bases, leaving 10 bases of the junction unmatched. In germline, CDR1 is SEHNR, CDR2 FQNEAQ (reference sequence). The CDR3 extends over 15 amino acids. CDR3 sequence: CASSSTGQSSYEQYF. CDR3 nucleotide sequence: TGTGCCAGCAGCTCGACAGGGCAGTCATCTTACGAGCAGTACTTC. Full variable domain (missing parts from reference TRBV7-9 and TRBJ2-7): DTGVSQNPRHKITKRGQNVTFRCDPISEHNRLYWYRQTLGQGPEFLTYFQNEAQLEKSRLLSDRFSAERPKGSFSTLEIQRTEQGDSAMYLCASSSTGQSSYEQYFGPGTRLTVT.

This chain connects TRBV5-6 to TRBJ2-2, with TRBD1 matching over 11 bases. CDR1 and CDR2 from the germline V gene are SGHDT and YYEEEE. After removal of 1 base from V and 1 base from J, the junction contained 3 bases not matched to a gene. The CDR3 loop spans 17 amino acids. CDR3 loop: CASSLLGQGGNTGELFF. CDR3 sequence (DNA): TGTGCCAGCAGCTTGTTGGGACAGGGGGGGAACACCGGGGAGCTGTTTTTT.